The 17 T cell receptor beta chains presented below share a single source sample, sequenced in a study of blood T cell repertoires in COVID-19. Sequencing used immunoSEQ multiplex PCR; TCRdb keeps in-frame clones, though not all of them. The data hold over 200,000 clones, with around nine tenths observed a single time. The material sequenced was peripheral blood. Receptors were obtained from a man aged 60-69 years who had recovered from COVID-19.

The genes are TRBV7-9 and TRBJ2-7; TRBD1 matches 8 bases. The V and J ends lost 5 bases and 12 bases, in that order; junction bases with no gene match: 9. The length of the CDR3 is 12 residues. Germline CDR1 and CDR2: SEHNR and FQNEAQ (reference sequence). CDR3 sequence (DNA): TGTGCCAGCAGCCCCACCGGACAGGGCCTGTACTTC. It yields the protein CASSPTGQGLYF.

The V call is TRBV5-1, the J call TRBJ1-2; 7 nucleotides align to TRBD1. The V segment lost 4 bases and the J segment 8 bases; nucleotides outside the gene matches: 14. Germline V lookup: CDR1 SGHRS, CDR2 YFSETQ. The CDR3 sequence is 15 residues long. CDR3 sequence: CASSPKGTVLIGYTF. In nucleotides, the CDR3 is TGCGCCAGCAGCCCCAAAGGGACAGTCTTAATCGGCTACACCTTC.

The chain uses TRBV13 and TRBJ2-5; D call uncertain. Germline values: CDR1 PRHDT, CDR2 FYEKMQ (reference sequence). The CDR3 spans 12 residues. Trimming stripped 0 bases from V and 9 bases from J, with 8 bases between. CDR3 region: CASSLGPEPQYF. The DNA of the CDR3 is TGTGCCAGCAGCTTAGGGCCCGAGCCCCAGTACTTC.

This clone has just one count. The chain employs TRBV6-5 and TRBJ1-5; D is unclear. V gave up 1 base and J gave up 4 bases, with 5 bases separating them. Germline CDR1 and CDR2: MNHEY and SVGAGI. The CDR3 totals 13 residues. CDR3 DNA sequence: TGTGCCAGCAGTTACTGGGAGAATCAGCCCCAGCATTTT. Translation: CASSYWENQPQHF.

The V and J genes are TRBV30 and TRBJ2-7; 12 positions match TRBD2. Trimming took 7 bases from V and 4 from J; bases not matched to a gene: 8. The germline gives CDR1 GTSNPN, CDR2 SVGIG (reference sequence). This CDR3 spans 14 amino acids. The CDR3 bases are TGTGCCTCGGTCGCGACTAGCGGGAGTTACGAGCAGTACTTC. Residues: CASVATSGSYEQYF.

This chain connects TRBV19 to TRBJ2-7; D possibly corresponds to TRBD2 (5 bases). Germline CDR1 reads LNHDA; CDR2 reads SQIVND (reference sequence). V dropped 3 bases and J dropped 4 bases, with 10 bases sitting between them. There are 13 residues in the CDR3. The CDR3 sequence: CASSMRLWYEQYF. In DNA, the CDR3 is TGTGCCAGTAGTATGAGACTATGGTACGAGCAGTACTTC.

The genes are TRBV15 and TRBJ1-5; no definite D call. V gave up 0 bases and J gave up 7 bases, with 4 bases separating them. The length of the CDR3 is 12 residues. CDR1 and CDR2 (germline): LNHNV, YYDKDF (reference sequence). The CDR3 region has the DNA TGTGCCACCAGCAGAGACCTACAGCCCCAGCATTTT. This gives the protein CATSRDLQPQHF.

The chain links TRBV30 to TRBJ1-5; 10 bases map to TRBD1. The length of the CDR3 is 15 residues. From germline, CDR1 is GTSNPN and CDR2 SVGIG (reference sequence). V shed 4 bases, J shed 2 bases, and the junction held 5 bases outside the gene matches. CDR3 in DNA: TGTGCCTGGACCCCGGACAGGGGGGGCAATCAGCCCCAGCATTTT. Protein sequence: CAWTPDRGGNQPQHF.

The CDR3 bases are TGTGCCAGCAGTGAACAGCGGGGGAACCTCGAGCAGTACTTC. It is translated as CASSEQRGNLEQYF. The V and J genes are TRBV6-1 and TRBJ2-7; 8 bases match TRBD2. V shed 2 bases and J 6 bases; nucleotides not matched to a gene: 6. This CDR3 comprises 14 residues. CDR1 and CDR2 (germline): MNHNS, SASEGT.

In DNA form, the CDR3 reads TGTGCCAGCAGTGTGGTAGCGGGGGCCGACAATGAGCAGTTCTTC. It specifies CASSVVAGADNEQFF. The genes are TRBV2 and TRBJ2-1; 9 bases map to TRBD2. Trimming removed 4 bases from V and 5 bases from J; junction bases left unmatched: 6. This CDR3 has 15 amino acids. CDR1 is SNHLY, CDR2 FYNNEI, per germline.

DNA for the CDR3: TGTGCCAGCAGCTTAACCCTGGGAGGGGAACGGAATGAGCAGTTCTTC. It translates to CASSLTLGGERNEQFF. The chain uses TRBV11-2 and TRBJ2-1; 7 bases agree with TRBD2. V lost 2 bases and J lost 7; bases outside the gene matches: 11. The CDR3 sequence is 16 residues long. Germline values: CDR1 SGHAT, CDR2 FQNNGV. The full variable domain, its missing parts supplied by reference TRBV11-2 and TRBJ2-1, is EAGVAQSPRYKIIEKRQSVAFWCNPISGHATLYWYQQILGQGPKLLIQFQNNGVVDDSQLPKDRFSAERLKGVDSTLKIQPAKLEDSAVYLCASSLTLGGERNEQFFGPGTRLTVL.

J is TRBJ1-1 and V is TRBV3-1 (or the pseudogene TRBV3-2), with no clear D. The CDR3 runs 13 residues. The germline V and J ends were trimmed by 4 bases and 3 bases, with 9 bases remaining between them. Germline V gene sequence: CDR1 LGHDT, CDR2 YNNKEL (reference sequence). CDR3 DNA sequence: TGTGCCAGCAGCCCTCTCTTCGACACTGAAGCTTTCTTT. Its translation is CASSPLFDTEAFF.

This rearrangement joins TRBV24-1 to TRBJ2-3; 13 positions agree with TRBD2. Germline trimming cut 3 bases from V and 5 bases from J; bases unmatched to any gene: 4. The CDR3 is made up of 16 amino acids. The V gene's germline CDR1 is KGHDR and CDR2 SFDVKD. DNA of the CDR3: TGTGCCACCAGTGATGCACTAGCGGGAGGGTTAGATACGCAGTATTTT. Translation gives CATSDALAGGLDTQYF.

The chain carries TRBV14 and TRBJ2-2; weak D call: TRBD2 (5 bases). Trimming cost V 4 bases and J 4 bases, with 16 bases left between them. In germline, CDR1 is SGHDN, CDR2 FVKESK. This CDR3 is built from 16 residues. The CDR3 sequence: CASSPWTGMGTGELFF. CDR3 sequence (DNA): TGTGCCAGCAGCCCTTGGACGGGGATGGGCACCGGGGAGCTGTTTTTT.

The J gene is TRBJ2-1, the V gene TRBV9; 9 bases match TRBD2. CDR3 length: 17 residues. Germline V gene sequence: CDR1 SGDLS, CDR2 YYNGEE. V was clipped by 0 bases and J by 0 bases; unmatched bases: 4. CDR3 nucleotides: TGTGCCAGCAGCGTAGAGCTAGCGGGGTTCTCCTACAATGAGCAGTTCTTC. This sequence encodes CASSVELAGFSYNEQFF.

This clone appeared a single time. The gene calls are TRBV5-1 and TRBJ1-1, with D tentatively TRBD1 (5 bases). Trimming removed 0 bases at V and 5 bases at J, with 20 bases between. Germline CDR1 reads SGHRS; CDR2 reads YFSETQ. This CDR3 comprises 17 residues. CDR3 amino acids: CASSLAVGGIGETEAFF. DNA for the CDR3: TGCGCCAGCAGCTTGGCCGTGGGAGGCATAGGGGAAACTGAAGCTTTCTTT.

The genes are TRBV2 and TRBJ1-5, with D maybe TRBD1 (5 bases). CDR1 SNHLY and CDR2 FYNNEI come from the germline V gene. CDR3 length equals 15 residues. The V and J ends lost 4 bases and 6 bases respectively, with 16 bases between them. CDR3 DNA sequence: TGTGCCAGCAGTGTCGGGAGTCAGGGTAGTCAGCCCCAGCATTTT. Translated, it gives CASSVGSQGSQPQHF.